The TCR beta chain under discussion was sequenced for a study of blood T cell repertoires in COVID-19. The assay was immunoSEQ multiplex PCR, and TCRdb's table has in-frame clones only and misses some. This sample yields 75,000 to 90,000 clones, of which approximately 86% are seen a single time; over 15% belongs to the top ten. The germline CDR1 and CDR2 sequences are SGDLS and YYNGEE. This CDR3 region has 15 residues. V trimming: 4 bases; J trimming: 6 bases; junction bases outside the gene matches: 9. The sequenced sample was peripheral blood. The TCR originated in a man older than 75 with active or convalescent COVID-19. The chain couples TRBV9 to TRBJ2-2, with 7 bases identical to TRBD2. The CDR3: CASSFGTTVAGELFF. DNA for the CDR3: TGTGCCAGCAGCTTCGGGACTACGGTCGCCGGGGAGCTGTTTTTT.